This T cell receptor (beta chain) was sequenced in a study of neurological immune-mediated disorders. Study-wide results and limits: The greatest TCR clonal expansion appeared in HTLV-1-associated myelopathy and the smallest, falling below healthy controls, in multiple sclerosis.

This clonotype was counted at least ten times. Its antigen is currently unknown. As for time point: technical triplicate 1. Unsorted libraries came from 2 million PBMCs stored at -80 °C. A 10-nucleotide random UMI tagged transcripts in template-switch 5'RACE cDNA synthesis. TCRdb reprocessed the 5' RACE reads via MiXCR and lists one record per CDR3 protein. The sample consists of fewer than 50,000 distinct CDR3 sequences, approximately 12% of them appearing once. V was pared by 0 bases and J by 6 bases, with 3 bases between. Germline CDR1 GTSNPN, CDR2 SVGIG (reference sequence). The CDR3 length is 11 residues.

The receptor's source is a man between 60 and 75 years old with HTLV-1-associated myelopathy (HAM/TSP). The specimen was PBMCs. This chain links TRBV30 with TRBJ2-1; D ambiguous. The CDR3 DNA reads TGTGCCTGGAGTGTATTCAATGAGCAGTTCTTC. This translates into CAWSVFNEQFF.